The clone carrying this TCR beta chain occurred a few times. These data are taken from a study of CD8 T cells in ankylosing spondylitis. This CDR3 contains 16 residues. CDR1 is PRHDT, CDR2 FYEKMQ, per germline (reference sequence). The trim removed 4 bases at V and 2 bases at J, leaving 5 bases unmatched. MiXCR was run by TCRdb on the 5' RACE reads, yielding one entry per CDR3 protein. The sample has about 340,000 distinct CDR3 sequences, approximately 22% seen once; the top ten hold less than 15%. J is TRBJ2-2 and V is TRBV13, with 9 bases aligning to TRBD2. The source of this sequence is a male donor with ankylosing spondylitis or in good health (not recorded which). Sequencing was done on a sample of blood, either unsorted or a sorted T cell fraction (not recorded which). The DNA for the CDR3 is TGTGCCAGCAGCTCTCGCGGGGGGGTAAACACCGGGGAGCTGTTTTTT. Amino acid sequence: CASSSRGGVNTGELFF.